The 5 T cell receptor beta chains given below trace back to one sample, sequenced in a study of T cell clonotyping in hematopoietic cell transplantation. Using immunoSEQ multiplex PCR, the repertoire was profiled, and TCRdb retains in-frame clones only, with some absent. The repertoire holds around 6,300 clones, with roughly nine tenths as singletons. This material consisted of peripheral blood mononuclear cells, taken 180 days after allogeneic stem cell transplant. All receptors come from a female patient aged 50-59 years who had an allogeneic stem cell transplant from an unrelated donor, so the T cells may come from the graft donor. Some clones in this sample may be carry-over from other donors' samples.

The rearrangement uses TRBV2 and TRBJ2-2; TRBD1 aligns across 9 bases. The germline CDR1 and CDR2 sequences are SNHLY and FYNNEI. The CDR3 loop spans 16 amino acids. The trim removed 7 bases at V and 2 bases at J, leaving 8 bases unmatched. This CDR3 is CASKGQGILNTGELFF. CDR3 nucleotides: TGTGCCAGCAAGGGACAGGGTATTCTTAACACCGGGGAGCTGTTTTTT.

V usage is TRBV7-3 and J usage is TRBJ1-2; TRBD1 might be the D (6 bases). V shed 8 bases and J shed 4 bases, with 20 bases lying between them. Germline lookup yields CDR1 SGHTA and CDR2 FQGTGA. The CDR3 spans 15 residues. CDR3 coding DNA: TGTGCCAGCGCCTTAATAGGGGGTAGGTGCTATGGCTACACCTTC. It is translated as CASALIGGRCYGYTF.

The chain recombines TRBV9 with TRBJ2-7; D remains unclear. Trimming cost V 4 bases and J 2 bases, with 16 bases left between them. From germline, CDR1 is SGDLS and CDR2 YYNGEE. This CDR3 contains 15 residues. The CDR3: CASSSPGQGTYEQYF. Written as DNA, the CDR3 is TGTGCCAGCAGCTCCCCTGGCCAAGGGACCTACGAGCAGTACTTC.

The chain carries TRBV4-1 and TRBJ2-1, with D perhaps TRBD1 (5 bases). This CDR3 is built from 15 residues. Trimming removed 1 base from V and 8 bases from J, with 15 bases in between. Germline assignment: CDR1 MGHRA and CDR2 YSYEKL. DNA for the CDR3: TGCGCCAGCAGCCAAGGTTTGCAGGGTAATTATGAGCAGTTCTTC. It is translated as CASSQGLQGNYEQFF.

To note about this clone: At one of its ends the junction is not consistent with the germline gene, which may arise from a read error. This chain's CDR3 is CASNLNSGANVLTF. CDR3 DNA: TGTGCCAGCAATTTAAACTCTGGGGCCAACGTCCTGACTTTC. The chain has TRBV28 and TRBJ2-6; D remains ambiguous. Germline V lookup: CDR1 MDHEN, CDR2 SYDVKM. The CDR3 contains 14 residues. Full variable domain (rest looked up from reference TRBV28 and TRBJ2-6): DVKVTQSSRYLVKRTGEKVFLECVQDMDHENMFWYRQDPGLGLRLIYFSYDVKMKEKGDIPEGYSVSREKKERFSLILESASTNQTSMYLCASNLNSGANVLTFGAGSRLTVL.